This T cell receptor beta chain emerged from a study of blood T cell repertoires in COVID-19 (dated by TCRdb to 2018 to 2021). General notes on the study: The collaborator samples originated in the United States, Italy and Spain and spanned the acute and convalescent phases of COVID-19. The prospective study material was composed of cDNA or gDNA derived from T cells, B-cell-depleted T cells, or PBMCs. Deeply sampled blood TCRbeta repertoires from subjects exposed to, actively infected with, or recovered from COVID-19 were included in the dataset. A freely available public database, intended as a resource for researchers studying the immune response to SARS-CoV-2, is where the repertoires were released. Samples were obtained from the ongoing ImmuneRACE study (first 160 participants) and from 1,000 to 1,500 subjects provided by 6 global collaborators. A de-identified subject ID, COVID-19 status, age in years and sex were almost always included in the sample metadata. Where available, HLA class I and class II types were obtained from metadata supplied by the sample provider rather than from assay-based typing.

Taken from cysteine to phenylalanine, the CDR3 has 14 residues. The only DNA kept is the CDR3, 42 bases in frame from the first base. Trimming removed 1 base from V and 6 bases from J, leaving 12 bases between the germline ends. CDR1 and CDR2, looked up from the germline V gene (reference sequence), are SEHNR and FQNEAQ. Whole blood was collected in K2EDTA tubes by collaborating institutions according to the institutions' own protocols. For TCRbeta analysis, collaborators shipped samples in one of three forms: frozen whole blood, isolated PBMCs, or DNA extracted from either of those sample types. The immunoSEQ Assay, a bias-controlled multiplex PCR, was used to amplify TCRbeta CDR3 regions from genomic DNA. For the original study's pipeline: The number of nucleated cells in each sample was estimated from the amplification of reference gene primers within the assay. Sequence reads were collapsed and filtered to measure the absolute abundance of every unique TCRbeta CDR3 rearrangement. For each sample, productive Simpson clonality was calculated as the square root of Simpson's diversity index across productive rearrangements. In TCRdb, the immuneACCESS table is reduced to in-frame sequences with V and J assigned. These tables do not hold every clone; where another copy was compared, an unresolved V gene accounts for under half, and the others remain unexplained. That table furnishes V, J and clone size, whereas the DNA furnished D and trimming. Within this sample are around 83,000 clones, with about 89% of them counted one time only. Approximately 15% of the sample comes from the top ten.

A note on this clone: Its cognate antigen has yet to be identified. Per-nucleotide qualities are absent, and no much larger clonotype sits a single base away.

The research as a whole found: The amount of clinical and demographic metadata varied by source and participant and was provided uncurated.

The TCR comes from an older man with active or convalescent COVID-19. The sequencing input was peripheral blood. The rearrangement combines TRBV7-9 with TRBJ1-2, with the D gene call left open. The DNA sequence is TGTGCCAGCAGCTTAGAGGGCGCGGGAAATGGCTACACCTTC. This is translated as CASSLEGAGNGYTF.